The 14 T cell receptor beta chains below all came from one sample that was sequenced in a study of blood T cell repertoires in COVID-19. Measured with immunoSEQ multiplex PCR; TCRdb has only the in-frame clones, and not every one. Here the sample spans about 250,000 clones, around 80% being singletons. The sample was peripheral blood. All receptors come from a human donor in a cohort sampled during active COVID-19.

The CDR3 is CASSLAERREGEQFF. For the CDR3, the DNA is TGTGCCAGCAGCTTGGCCGAGAGGCGGGAGGGTGAGCAGTTCTTC. The V gene is TRBV5-8, the J gene TRBJ2-1; 9 nucleotides align to TRBD2. The length of the CDR3 is 15 residues. CDR1 and CDR2 (germline): SGHTS, YDEGEE. V gave up 0 bases and J gave up 9 bases; unmatched junction bases: 7.

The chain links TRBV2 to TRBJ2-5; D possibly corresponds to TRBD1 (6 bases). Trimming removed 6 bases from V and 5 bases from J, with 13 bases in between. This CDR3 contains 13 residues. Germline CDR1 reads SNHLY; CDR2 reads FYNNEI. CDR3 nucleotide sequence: TGTGCCAGCAGCACCCAGGGGCACGAGACCCAGTACTTC. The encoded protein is CASSTQGHETQYF. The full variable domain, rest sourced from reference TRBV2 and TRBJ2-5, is EPEVTQTPSHQVTQMGQEVILRCVPISNHLYFYWYRQILGQKVEFLVSFYNNEISEKSEIFDDQFSVERPDGSNFTLKIRSTKLEDSAMYFCASSTQGHETQYFGPGTRLLVL.

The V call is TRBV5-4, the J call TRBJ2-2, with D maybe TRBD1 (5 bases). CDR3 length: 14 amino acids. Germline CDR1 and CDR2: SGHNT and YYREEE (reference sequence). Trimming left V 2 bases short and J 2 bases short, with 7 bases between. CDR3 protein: CASSFDRNTGELFF. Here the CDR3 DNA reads TGTGCCAGCAGCTTCGACAGAAACACCGGGGAGCTGTTTTTT.

The CDR3 sequence: CATSASRFAREQYF. CDR3 DNA sequence: TGTGCCACCAGTGCCTCTAGGTTCGCGAGGGAGCAGTACTTC. The V call is TRBV24-1, the J call TRBJ2-7; D remains ambiguous. The ends were cut back, 5 bases at V and 7 bases at J, with 17 bases in the middle. Germline V gives CDR1 KGHDR, CDR2 SFDVKD. This CDR3 contains 14 residues.

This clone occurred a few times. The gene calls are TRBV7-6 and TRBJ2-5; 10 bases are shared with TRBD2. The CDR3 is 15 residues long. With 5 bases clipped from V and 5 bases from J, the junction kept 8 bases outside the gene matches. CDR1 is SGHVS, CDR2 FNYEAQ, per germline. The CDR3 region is CASSPPSGSTETQYF. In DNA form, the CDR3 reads TGTGCCAGCAGCCCCCCTAGCGGGAGCACCGAGACCCAGTACTTC.

The CDR3 DNA follows: TGCGCCAGCAGCCCCGGAGGGGTAAAAGGCTACACAGATACGCAGTATTTT. As protein: CASSPGGVKGYTDTQYF. The gene calls are TRBV10-1 and TRBJ2-3; TRBD2 is a possible D gene (6 bases). The V gene's germline CDR1 is WNHNN and CDR2 SYGVQD (reference sequence). Trimming pared 6 bases from V and 2 bases from J, leaving 21 bases between. The CDR3 runs to 17 residues.

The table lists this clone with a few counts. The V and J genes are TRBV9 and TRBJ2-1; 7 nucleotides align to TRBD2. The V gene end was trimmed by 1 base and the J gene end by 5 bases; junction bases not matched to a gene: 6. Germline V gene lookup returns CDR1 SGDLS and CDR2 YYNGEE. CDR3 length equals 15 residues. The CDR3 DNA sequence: TGTGCCAGCAGCGTATTTAGCGGGTCTCACAATGAGCAGTTCTTC. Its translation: CASSVFSGSHNEQFF.

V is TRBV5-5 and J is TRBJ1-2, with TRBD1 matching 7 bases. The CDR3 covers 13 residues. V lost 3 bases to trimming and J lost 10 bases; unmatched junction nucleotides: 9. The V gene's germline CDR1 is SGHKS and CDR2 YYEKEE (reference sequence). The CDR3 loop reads CASSSRGTLLYTF. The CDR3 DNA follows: TGTGCCAGCAGCTCCAGGGGGACCCTCCTCTACACCTTC.

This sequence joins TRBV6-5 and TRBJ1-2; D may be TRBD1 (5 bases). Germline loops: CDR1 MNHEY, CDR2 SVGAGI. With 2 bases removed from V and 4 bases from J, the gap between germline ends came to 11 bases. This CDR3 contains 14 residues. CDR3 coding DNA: TGTGCCAGCAGTTACGGGAGGGGTGCCTATGGCTACACCTTC. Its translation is CASSYGRGAYGYTF.

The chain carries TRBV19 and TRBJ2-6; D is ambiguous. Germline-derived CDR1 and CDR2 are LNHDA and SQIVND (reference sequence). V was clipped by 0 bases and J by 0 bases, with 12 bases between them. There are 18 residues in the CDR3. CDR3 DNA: TGTGCCAGTAGTATAGATTGGGCATTAGGCTCTGGGGCCAACGTCCTGACTTTC. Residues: CASSIDWALGSGANVLTF.

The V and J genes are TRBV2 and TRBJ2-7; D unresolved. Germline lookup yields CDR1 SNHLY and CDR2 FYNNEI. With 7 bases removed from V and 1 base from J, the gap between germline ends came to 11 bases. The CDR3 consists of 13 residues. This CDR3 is CASTYLLSYEQYF. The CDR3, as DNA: TGTGCCAGCACATATCTCCTATCCTACGAGCAGTACTTC.

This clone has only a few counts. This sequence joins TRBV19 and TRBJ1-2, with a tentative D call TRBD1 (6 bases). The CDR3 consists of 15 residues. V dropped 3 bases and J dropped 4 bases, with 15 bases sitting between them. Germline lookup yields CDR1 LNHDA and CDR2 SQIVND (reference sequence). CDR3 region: CASSITGSKGYGYTF. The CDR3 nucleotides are TGTGCCAGTAGTATTACAGGGAGTAAGGGCTATGGCTACACCTTC. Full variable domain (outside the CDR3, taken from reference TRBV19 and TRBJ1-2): DGGITQSPKYLFRKEGQNVTLSCEQNLNHDAMYWYRQDPGQGLRLIYYSQIVNDFQKGDIAEGYSVSREKKESFPLTVTSAQKNPTAFYLCASSITGSKGYGYTFGSGTRLTVV.

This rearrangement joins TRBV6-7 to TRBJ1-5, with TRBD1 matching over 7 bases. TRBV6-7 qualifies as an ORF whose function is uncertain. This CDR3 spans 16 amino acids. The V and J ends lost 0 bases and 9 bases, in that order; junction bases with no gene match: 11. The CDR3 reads CASSYSRRTGYRPQHF. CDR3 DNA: TGTGCCAGCAGTTACTCGCGGCGGACAGGTTATAGGCCCCAGCATTTT.

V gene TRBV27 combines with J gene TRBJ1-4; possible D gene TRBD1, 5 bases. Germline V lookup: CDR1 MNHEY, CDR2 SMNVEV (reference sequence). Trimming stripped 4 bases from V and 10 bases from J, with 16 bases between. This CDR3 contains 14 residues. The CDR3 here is CASSWVGQGGKLFF. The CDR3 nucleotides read TGTGCCAGCAGTTGGGTGGGCCAGGGAGGAAAACTGTTTTTT.